This TCR beta chain emerged from a study of PD-1 blockade in classical Hodgkin lymphoma. Study results and limitations: Possibly reflecting disease activity or prior therapy, repertoire differences have causes that remain undefined. When set against healthy donors, newly diagnosed patients were reported to show lower baseline TCR diversity.

Assay used: immunoSEQ multiplex PCR; TCRdb lists only in-frame clones, some missing. This sample carries around 27,000 clones, about 90% of them seen once, and the ten largest clones take about 0.34%. Points on this clone: Its antigen is unknown.

Time point given: newly diagnosed, previously untreated cHL patient sample. Isolation of CD4+ T cells from thawed PBMCs was performed by magnetic negative selection. This CDR3 has 15 residues. The trim removed 0 bases at V and 14 bases at J, leaving 11 bases unmatched. Germline V gene lookup returns CDR1 SGHNT and CDR2 YYREEE (reference sequence). The sequenced sample was CD4+ T cells from blood. The sequence came from a human donor with classical Hodgkin lymphoma. The rearrangement joins TRBV5-4 to TRBJ2-1; TRBD2 matches 10 bases. The CDR3 nucleotides read TGTGCCAGCAGCTTGGTGTCTAGCGGGAGAAATGCGGAGTTCTTC. Its protein product is CASSLVSSGRNAEFF.